The 8 T cell receptor beta chains below were found in one sample sequenced in a study of beta chain features in type 1 diabetes. The isolated RNA, all of it, was reverse transcribed, so expressed TCRB transcripts were what got sequenced. The data were produced by immunoSEQ multiplex PCR, yet TCRdb's version contains in-frame clones alone and is incomplete. This table has about 350,000 clones, about 20% appearing once. Material: naive CD4+ T cells from blood. The receptor set was obtained from a woman aged 18-35 years in good health.

This clone has a handful of counts. Other DNA sequences in the sample encode the same CDR3. This chain links TRBV2 with TRBJ1-1; TRBD1 is a possible D gene (5 bases). Trimming pared 6 bases from V and 5 bases from J, leaving 10 bases between. The germline gives CDR1 SNHLY, CDR2 FYNNEI. The CDR3 has 12 amino acids. CDR3 sequence reads: CASRGGGTEAFF. CDR3 bases: TGTGCCAGCAGGGGGGGAGGAACTGAAGCTTTCTTT.

The chain has TRBV9 and TRBJ1-1; D may be TRBD1 (6 bases). The CDR3 spans 14 residues. Germline CDR1 reads SGDLS; CDR2 reads YYNGEE. With 3 bases removed from V and 1 base from J, the gap between germline ends came to 10 bases. The CDR3 sequence: CASSAQGPNTEAFF. As DNA, the CDR3 is TGTGCCAGCAGCGCACAGGGACCGAACACTGAAGCTTTCTTT.

CDR3: CASRTQGADGYTF. CDR3 nucleotide sequence: TGTGCCAGCAGAACACAGGGGGCTGATGGCTACACCTTC. V gene TRBV5-8 combines with J gene TRBJ1-2; 9 nucleotides align to TRBD1. CDR1 SGHTS and CDR2 YDEGEE come from the germline V gene. V dropped 5 bases and J dropped 6; count of bases not matched to a gene: 5. CDR3 length: 13 residues.

The table lists this clone with a few counts. DNA for the CDR3: TGTGCCACCTCCTGGTTGGTAGCGGGGTCCACCTACGAGCAGTACTTC. This codes for CATSWLVAGSTYEQYF. The V gene is TRBV28, the J gene TRBJ2-5; the match to TRBD2 covers 8 bases. The J call may not be correct, given that the DNA end is closer to TRBJ2-7. Germline assignment: CDR1 MDHEN and CDR2 SYDVKM. The CDR3 sequence is 16 residues long.

In DNA, the CDR3 is TGTGCCATCAGGGGACTAGCGGACACCGGGGAGCTGTTTTTT. Translated, it gives CAIRGLADTGELFF. The chain joins TRBV10-3 to TRBJ2-2; 11 nucleotides agree with TRBD2. The CDR3 runs 14 residues. The ends lost 6 bases at V and 3 bases at J; junction bases unmatched: 0. From germline, CDR1 is ENHRY and CDR2 SYGVKD.

The table lists this clone with a few counts. The chain recombines TRBV18 with TRBJ1-1; no firm D call. V lost 4 bases and J lost 4, with 10 bases in between. Looked up from germline, CDR1 is KGHSH and CDR2 is LQKENI. The CDR3 runs to 13 residues. CDR3 coding DNA: TGTGCCAGCTCACTTTCCTCGGGCACTGAAGCTTTCTTT. Amino acids: CASSLSSGTEAFF.

This clone has more than one count but fewer than ten. Other DNA sequences in the same sample also yield this CDR3. J is TRBJ2-5 and V is TRBV15; possibly TRBD2 for D (5 bases). CDR1 LNHNV and CDR2 YYDKDF come from the germline V gene (reference sequence). This CDR3 region has 14 residues. The ends were cut back, 0 bases at V and 1 base at J, with 6 bases in the middle. The CDR3 DNA is TGTGCCACCAGCAGAGATCGGGGCCAAGAGACCCAGTACTTC. This encodes CATSRDRGQETQYF.

This clone was recorded a few times. V and J are TRBV4-3 and TRBJ2-3; weak D call: TRBD1 (5 bases). This CDR3 spans 13 amino acids. V lost 8 bases to trimming and J lost 4 bases, with 13 bases between them. The V gene's germline CDR1 is LGHNA and CDR2 YSLEER. The CDR3 loop reads CASGAGWADTQYF. CDR3 DNA: TGCGCCAGCGGGGCAGGGTGGGCAGATACGCAGTATTTT.